What follows is one T cell receptor (beta chain) and its context. This clone was seen once. Its antigen is not yet known. No base qualities exist here, and no much larger clone lies one base off it. TCRbeta CDR3 regions were amplified from genomic DNA by means of the immunoSEQ Assay, a bias-controlled multiplex PCR. On the study's bioinformatics: Nucleated cell counts per sample were estimated from amplification of reference gene primers within the assay. To quantify the absolute abundance of each unique TCRbeta CDR3 rearrangement, sequence reads were collapsed and filtered. Productive Simpson clonality was computed per sample as the square root of Simpson's diversity index over productive rearrangements. Held by TCRdb, this immuneACCESS table contains in-frame sequences only and omits some clones. Under half of the omission traces to an unresolved V gene where checked; the cause of the rest is unknown. From that table come the V and J calls and clone size; the DNA was used to work out D and trimming. A total of approximately 270,000 clones appear in this sample, 85% to 90% of them only once. Jointly, the top ten make up 1.9% of the sample.

Participants in the prospective study were aged roughly 18 to 100 years, lived in about two dozen United States geographic areas, and enrolled through a virtual design. Cohort assignment in the prospective study relied on participant-reported clinical history from a screening survey and a study questionnaire. For ImmuneRACE Cohort 3, a participant was defined as recovered based on two consecutive negative NP/OP PCR tests, clearance by a healthcare professional, or resolution of symptoms. In the prospective study, mobile phlebotomists collected whole blood, serum and a nasopharyngeal or oropharyngeal swab from each participant. Additional blood draws and questionnaires over an approximately 2-month period could optionally be provided by prospective study participants. Prospective study blood samples were shipped either frozen or at room temperature before DNA extraction. The data belong to a study of blood T cell repertoires in COVID-19 (dated by TCRdb to 2019 to 2021). In terms of the full investigation: Samples covering the acute and convalescent phases of COVID-19 were provided by collaborators in the United States, Italy and Spain. The prospective study material was composed of cDNA or gDNA derived from T cells, B-cell-depleted T cells, or PBMCs. Sample metadata almost always included a de-identified subject ID, COVID-19 status, age in years and sex. Deeply sampled blood TCRbeta repertoires from subjects exposed to, actively infected with, or recovered from COVID-19 were included in the dataset. Samples came from the ongoing ImmuneRACE study (first 160 participants) plus 1,254 subjects from 6 global collaborators. HLA class I and class II types, where available, came from metadata supplied by the sample provider rather than from assay-based typing. The repertoires were released in a freely available public database intended as a resource for research on the immune response to SARS-CoV-2. Results and caveats for the whole study, not just this receptor: How much clinical and demographic metadata was included differed by source and by participant, and the metadata was provided uncurated.

Trimming at the junction amounts to 0 bases on V and 7 bases on J, and the germline ends lie 14 bases apart. The germline V gene yields MGHRA for CDR1 and YSYEKL for CDR2. Including the terminal cysteine and phenylalanine, the CDR3 comprises 15 residues. Just the 45-base CDR3 DNA is kept, in frame starting at base 1. The sequence joins TRBV4-1 to TRBJ2-3; D gene: possibly TRBD2, on 5 matching bases. The sequence was obtained from a woman aged 60-75 years who had recovered from COVID-19. The sample was PBMCs or T cells enriched from blood (not recorded which). The DNA sequence follows: TGCGCCAGCAGCCAAGATCTGCCGGCGGGCAATACGCAGTATTTT. It translates as CASSQDLPAGNTQYF.